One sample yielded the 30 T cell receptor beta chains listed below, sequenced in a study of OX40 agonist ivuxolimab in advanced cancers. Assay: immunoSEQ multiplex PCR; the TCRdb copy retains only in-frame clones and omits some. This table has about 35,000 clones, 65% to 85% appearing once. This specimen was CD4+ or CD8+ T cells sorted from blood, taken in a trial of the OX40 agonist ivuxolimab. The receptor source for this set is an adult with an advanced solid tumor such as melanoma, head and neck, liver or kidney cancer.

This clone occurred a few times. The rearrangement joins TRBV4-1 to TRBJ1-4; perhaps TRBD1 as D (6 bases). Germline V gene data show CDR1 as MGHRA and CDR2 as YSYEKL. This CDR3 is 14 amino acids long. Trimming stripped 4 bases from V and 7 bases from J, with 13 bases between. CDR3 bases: TGCGCCAGCAGCCCCCGCTCAGGGGTTGAAAAACTGTTTTTT. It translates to CASSPRSGVEKLFF.

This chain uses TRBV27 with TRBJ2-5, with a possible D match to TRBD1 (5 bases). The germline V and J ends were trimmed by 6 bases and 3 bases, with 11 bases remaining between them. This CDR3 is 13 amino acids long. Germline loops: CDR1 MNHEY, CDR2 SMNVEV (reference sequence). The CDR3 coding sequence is TGTGCCAGCAGCTTTCGCAGGGAAGAGACCCAGTACTTC. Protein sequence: CASSFRREETQYF.

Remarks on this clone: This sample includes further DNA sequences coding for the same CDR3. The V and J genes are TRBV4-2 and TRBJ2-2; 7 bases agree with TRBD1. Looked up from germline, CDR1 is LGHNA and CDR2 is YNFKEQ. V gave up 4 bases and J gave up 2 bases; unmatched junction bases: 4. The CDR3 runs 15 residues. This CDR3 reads CASSPGQPNTGELFF. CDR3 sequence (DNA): TGTGCCAGCAGCCCGGGACAGCCTAACACCGGGGAGCTGTTTTTT.

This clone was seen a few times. The chain's CDR3 is CASSPQGAGNTIYF. In DNA, the CDR3 is TGTGCCAGCAGCCCCCAGGGGGCAGGAAACACCATATATTTT. V gene TRBV27 combines with J gene TRBJ1-3; the match to TRBD1 covers 8 bases. This CDR3 spans 14 amino acids. Trimming removed 6 bases from V and 4 bases from J; junction bases left unmatched: 5. Looked up from germline, CDR1 is MNHEY and CDR2 is SMNVEV (reference sequence).

CDR3 loop: CSVESLRTGVHNEQFF. The CDR3, as DNA: TGCAGCGTGGAATCTCTAAGGACAGGGGTCCACAATGAGCAGTTCTTC. V usage is TRBV29-1 and J usage is TRBJ2-1; 9 nucleotides match TRBD1. Trimming removed 6 bases from V and 5 bases from J; junction bases left unmatched: 14. Germline lookup yields CDR1 SQVTM and CDR2 ANQGSEA. There are 16 residues in the CDR3.

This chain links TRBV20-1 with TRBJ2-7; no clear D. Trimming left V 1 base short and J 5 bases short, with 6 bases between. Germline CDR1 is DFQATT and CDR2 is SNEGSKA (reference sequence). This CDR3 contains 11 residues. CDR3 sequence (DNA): TGCAGTGCTAGAGGACCAAACGAGCAGTACTTC. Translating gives CSARGPNEQYF.

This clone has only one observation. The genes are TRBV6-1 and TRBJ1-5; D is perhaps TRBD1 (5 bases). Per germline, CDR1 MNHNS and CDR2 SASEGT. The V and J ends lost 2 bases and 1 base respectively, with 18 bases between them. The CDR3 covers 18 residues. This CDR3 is CASSESIGAAKSNQPQHF. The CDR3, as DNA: TGTGCCAGCAGTGAATCGATAGGGGCGGCGAAGAGCAATCAGCCCCAGCATTTT.

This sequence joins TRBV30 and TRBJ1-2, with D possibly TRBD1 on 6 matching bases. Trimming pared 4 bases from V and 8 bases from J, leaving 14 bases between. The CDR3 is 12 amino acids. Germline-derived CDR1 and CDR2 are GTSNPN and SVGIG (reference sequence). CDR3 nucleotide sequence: TGTGCCTGGACCGGAGGGGGAGTCGGCTACACCTTC. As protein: CAWTGGGVGYTF.

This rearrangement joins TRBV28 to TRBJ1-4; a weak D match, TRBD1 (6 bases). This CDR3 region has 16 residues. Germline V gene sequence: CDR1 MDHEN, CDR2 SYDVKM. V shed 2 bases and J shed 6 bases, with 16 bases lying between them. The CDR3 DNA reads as TGTGCCAGCAGTTTAGGATTAGGGGGAGTCGATGAAAAACTGTTTTTT. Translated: CASSLGLGGVDEKLFF.

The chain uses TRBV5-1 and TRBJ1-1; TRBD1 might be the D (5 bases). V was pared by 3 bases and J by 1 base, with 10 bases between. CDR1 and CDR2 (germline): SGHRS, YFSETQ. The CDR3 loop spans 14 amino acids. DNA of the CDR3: TGCGCCAGCAGCTCGGTTCAGGGGAACACTGAAGCTTTCTTT. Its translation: CASSSVQGNTEAFF.

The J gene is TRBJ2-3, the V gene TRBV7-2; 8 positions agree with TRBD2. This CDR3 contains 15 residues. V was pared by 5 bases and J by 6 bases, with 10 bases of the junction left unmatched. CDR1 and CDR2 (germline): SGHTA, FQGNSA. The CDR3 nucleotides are TGTGCCAGCAGCCTGCGCGGGGGGCGCCCGGATACGCAGTATTTT. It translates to CASSLRGGRPDTQYF.

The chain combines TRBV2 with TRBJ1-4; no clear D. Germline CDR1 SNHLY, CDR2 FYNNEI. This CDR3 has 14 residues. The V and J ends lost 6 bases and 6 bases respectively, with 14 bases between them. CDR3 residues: CASSPTPGDEKLFF. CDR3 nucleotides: TGTGCCAGCAGCCCGACACCCGGGGATGAAAAACTGTTTTTT.

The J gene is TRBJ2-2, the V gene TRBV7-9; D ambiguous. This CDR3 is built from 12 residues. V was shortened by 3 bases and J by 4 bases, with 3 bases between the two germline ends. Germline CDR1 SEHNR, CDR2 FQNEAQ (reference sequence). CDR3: CASSFTTGELFF. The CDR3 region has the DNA TGTGCCAGCAGCTTCACCACCGGGGAGCTGTTTTTT.

The CDR3: CASSYSLEQHNSPLHF. CDR3 nucleotides: TGTGCCAGCAGTTACTCCTTGGAACAGCATAATTCACCCCTCCACTTT. The chain employs TRBV6-5 and TRBJ1-6; D not certain. With 0 bases removed from V and 5 bases from J, the gap between germline ends came to 11 bases. CDR3 size: 16 residues. The germline CDR1 and CDR2 sequences are MNHEY and SVGAGI.

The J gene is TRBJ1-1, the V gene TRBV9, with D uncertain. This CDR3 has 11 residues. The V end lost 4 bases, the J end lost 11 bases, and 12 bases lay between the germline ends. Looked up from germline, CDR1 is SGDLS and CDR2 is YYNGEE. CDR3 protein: CASSSPLGAFF. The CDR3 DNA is TGTGCCAGCAGCTCCCCCCTTGGGGCTTTCTTT.

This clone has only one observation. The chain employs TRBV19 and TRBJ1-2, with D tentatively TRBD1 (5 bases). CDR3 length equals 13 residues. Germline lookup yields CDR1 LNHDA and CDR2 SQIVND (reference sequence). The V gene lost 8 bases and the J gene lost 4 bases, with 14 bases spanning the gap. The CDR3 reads CASERRASYGYTF. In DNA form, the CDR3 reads TGTGCCAGTGAACGCAGGGCTTCCTATGGCTACACCTTC.

CDR3 loop: CASSLGLRGSSYNEQFF. The CDR3 DNA reads as TGCGCCAGCAGCTTGGGGCTCCGTGGAAGCTCCTACAATGAGCAGTTCTTC. This chain links TRBV5-1 with TRBJ2-1; D not resolved. The CDR3 is 17 residues long. Germline values: CDR1 SGHRS, CDR2 YFSETQ. The V and J ends lost 0 bases and 0 bases respectively, with 13 bases between them.

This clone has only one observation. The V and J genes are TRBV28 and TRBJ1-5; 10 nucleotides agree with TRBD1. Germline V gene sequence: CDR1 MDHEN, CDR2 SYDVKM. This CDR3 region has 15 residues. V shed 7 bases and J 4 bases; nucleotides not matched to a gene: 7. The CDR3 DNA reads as TGTGCCAGCACCCCGGGACAGGGGCCAAATCAGCCCCAGCATTTT. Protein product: CASTPGQGPNQPQHF.

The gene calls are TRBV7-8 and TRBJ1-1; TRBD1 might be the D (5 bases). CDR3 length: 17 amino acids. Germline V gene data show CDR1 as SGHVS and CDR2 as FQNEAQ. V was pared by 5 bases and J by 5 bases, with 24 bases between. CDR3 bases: TGTGCCAGCAGCCCCCCGGAACCGGGGGGGGGTAAGACTGAAGCTTTCTTT. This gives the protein CASSPPEPGGGKTEAFF.

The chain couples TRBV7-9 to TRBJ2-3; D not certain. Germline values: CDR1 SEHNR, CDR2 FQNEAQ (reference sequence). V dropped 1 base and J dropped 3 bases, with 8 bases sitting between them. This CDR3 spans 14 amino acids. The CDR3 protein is CASSLDSTTDTQYF. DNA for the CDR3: TGTGCCAGCAGCTTAGATAGCACTACAGATACGCAGTATTTT.

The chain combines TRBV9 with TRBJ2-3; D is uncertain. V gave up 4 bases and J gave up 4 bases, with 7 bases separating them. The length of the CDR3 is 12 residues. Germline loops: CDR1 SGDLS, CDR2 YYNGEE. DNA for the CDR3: TGTGCCAGCAGCCCAGAGGCAGATACGCAGTATTTT. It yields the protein CASSPEADTQYF. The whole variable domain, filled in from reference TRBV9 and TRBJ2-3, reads DSGVTQTPKHLITATGQRVTLRCSPRSGDLSVYWYQQSLDQGLQFLIQYYNGEERAKGNILERFSAQQFPDLHSELNLSSLELGDSALYFCASSPEADTQYFGPGTRLTVL.

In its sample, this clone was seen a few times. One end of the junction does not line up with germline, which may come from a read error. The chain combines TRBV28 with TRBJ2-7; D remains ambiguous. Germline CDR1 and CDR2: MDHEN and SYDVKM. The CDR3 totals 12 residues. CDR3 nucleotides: TGTGCCAGCAGGTTCGTGACCGGACCCCTCATTTTC. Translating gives CASRFVTGPLIF.

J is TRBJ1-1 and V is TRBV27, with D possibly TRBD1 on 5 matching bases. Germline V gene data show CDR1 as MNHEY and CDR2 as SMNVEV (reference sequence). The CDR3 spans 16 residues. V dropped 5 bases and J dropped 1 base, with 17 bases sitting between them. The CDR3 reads CASSPHRGGANTEAFF. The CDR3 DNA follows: TGTGCCAGCAGTCCCCATCGGGGAGGGGCGAACACTGAAGCTTTCTTT.

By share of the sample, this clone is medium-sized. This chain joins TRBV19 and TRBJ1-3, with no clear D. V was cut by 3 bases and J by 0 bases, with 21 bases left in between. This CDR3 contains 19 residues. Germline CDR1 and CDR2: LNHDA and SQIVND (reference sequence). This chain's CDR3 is CASSIGIGQVRISGNTIYF. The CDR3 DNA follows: TGTGCCAGTAGTATTGGGATCGGCCAGGTACGGATCTCTGGAAACACCATATATTTT.

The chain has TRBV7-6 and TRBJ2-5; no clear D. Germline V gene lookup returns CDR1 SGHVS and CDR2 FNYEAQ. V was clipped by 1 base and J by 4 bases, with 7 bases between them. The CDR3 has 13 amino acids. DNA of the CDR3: TGTGCCAGCAGCTTAGTACGAGGAGAGACCCAGTACTTC. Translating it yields CASSLVRGETQYF.

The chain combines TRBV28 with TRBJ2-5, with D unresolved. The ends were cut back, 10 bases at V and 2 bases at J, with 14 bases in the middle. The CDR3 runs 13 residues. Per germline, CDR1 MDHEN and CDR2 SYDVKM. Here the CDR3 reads CATSGSPQETQYF. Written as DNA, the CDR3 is TGTGCCACTTCCGGGTCGCCTCAAGAGACCCAGTACTTC. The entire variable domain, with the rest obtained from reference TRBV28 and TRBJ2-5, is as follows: DVKVTQSSRYLVKRTGEKVFLECVQDMDHENMFWYRQDPGLGLRLIYFSYDVKMKEKGDIPEGYSVSREKKERFSLILESASTNQTSMYLCATSGSPQETQYFGPGTRLLVL.

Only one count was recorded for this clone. The CDR3 DNA follows: TGTGCCAGCAGCTTCGGCAGGGTAGGCTCACCCCTCCACTTT. Its translation: CASSFGRVGSPLHF. The genes are TRBV7-9 and TRBJ1-6; weak D call: TRBD1 (5 bases). This CDR3 is built from 14 residues. The germline V gene encodes CDR1 SEHNR and CDR2 FQNEAQ (reference sequence). Trimming took off 3 bases at V and 10 bases at J, with 13 bases between the two ends. The variable domain in full, with the rest retrieved from reference TRBV7-9 and TRBJ1-6, is DTGVSQNPRHKITKRGQNVTFRCDPISEHNRLYWYRQTLGQGPEFLTYFQNEAQLEKSRLLSDRFSAERPKGSFSTLEIQRTEQGDSAMYLCASSFGRVGSPLHFGNGTRLTVT.

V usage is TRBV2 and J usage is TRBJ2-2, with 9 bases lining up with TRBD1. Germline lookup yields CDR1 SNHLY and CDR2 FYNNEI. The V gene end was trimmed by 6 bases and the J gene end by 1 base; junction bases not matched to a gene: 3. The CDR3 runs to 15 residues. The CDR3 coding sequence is TGTGCCAGCAGGAAGGGACAGGGGAACACCGGGGAGCTGTTTTTT. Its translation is CASRKGQGNTGELFF.

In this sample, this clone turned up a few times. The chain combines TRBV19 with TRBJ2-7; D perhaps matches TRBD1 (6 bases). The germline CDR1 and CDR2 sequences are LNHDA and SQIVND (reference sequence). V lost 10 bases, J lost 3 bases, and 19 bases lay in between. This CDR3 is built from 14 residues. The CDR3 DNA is TGTGCCACCAGCCAGACAGGACAAAGCTACGAGCAGTACTTC. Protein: CATSQTGQSYEQYF. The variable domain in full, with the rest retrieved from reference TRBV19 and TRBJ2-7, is DGGITQSPKYLFRKEGQNVTLSCEQNLNHDAMYWYRQDPGQGLRLIYYSQIVNDFQKGDIAEGYSVSREKKESFPLTVTSAQKNPTAFYLCATSQTGQSYEQYFGPGTRLTVT.

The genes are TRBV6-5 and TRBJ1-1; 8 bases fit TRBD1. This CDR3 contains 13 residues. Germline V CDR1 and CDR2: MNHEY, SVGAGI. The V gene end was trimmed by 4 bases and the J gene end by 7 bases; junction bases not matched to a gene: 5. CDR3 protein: CASSSSGGFEAFF. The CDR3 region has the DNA TGTGCCAGCAGTTCATCAGGGGGCTTTGAAGCTTTCTTT.